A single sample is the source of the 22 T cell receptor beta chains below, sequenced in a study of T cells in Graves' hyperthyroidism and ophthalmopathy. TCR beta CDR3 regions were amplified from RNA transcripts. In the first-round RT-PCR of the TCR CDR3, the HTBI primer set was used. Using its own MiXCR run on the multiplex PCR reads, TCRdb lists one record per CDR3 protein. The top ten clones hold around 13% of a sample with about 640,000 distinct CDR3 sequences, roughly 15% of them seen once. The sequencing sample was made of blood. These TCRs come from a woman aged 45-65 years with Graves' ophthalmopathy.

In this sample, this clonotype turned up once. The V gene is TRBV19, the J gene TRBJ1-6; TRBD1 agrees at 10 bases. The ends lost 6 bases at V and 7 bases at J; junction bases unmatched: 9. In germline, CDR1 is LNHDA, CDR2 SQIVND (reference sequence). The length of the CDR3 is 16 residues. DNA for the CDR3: TGTGCCAGTAGCAAAACTGGGACAGGGGTAAATTCACCCCTCCACTTT. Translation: CASSKTGTGVNSPLHF.

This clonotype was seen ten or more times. CDR3 sequence reads: CSARVQEGAEKLFF. CDR3 nucleotide sequence: TGCAGTGCTAGAGTACAGGAAGGGGCTGAAAAACTGTTTTTT. The chain is built from TRBV20-1 and TRBJ1-4; D might be TRBD1 (5 bases). The CDR3 runs to 14 residues. V lost 1 base to trimming and J lost 7 bases, with 13 bases between them. CDR1 and CDR2 (germline): DFQATT, SNEGSKA (reference sequence).

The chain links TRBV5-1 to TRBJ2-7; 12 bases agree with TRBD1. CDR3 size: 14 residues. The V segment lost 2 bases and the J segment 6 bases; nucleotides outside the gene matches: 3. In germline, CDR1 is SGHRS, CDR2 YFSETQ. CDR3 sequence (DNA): TGCGCCAGCAGCTTTGGGACAGGGGGCCGCGAGCAGTACTTC. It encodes CASSFGTGGREQYF.

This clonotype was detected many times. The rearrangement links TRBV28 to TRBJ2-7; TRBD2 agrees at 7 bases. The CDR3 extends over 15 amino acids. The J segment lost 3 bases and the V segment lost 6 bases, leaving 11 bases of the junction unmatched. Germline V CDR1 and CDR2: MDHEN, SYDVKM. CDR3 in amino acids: CASSQTSRSLYEQYF. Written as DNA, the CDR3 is TGTGCCAGCAGCCAGACTAGCAGGAGCCTCTACGAGCAGTACTTC.

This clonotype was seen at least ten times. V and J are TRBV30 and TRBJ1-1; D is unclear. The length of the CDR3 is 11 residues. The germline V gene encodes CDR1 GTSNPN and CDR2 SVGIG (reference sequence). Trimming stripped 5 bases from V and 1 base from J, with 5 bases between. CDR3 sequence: CAWDRNTEAFF. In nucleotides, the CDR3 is TGTGCCTGGGACCGGAACACTGAAGCTTTCTTT.

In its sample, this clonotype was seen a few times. CDR3 sequence reads: CASSLLLGANEQFF. The CDR3, as DNA: TGTGCCAGCAGCTTACTTTTAGGGGCTAATGAGCAGTTCTTC. V and J are TRBV13 and TRBJ2-1, with D possibly TRBD1 on 5 matching bases. This CDR3 has 14 residues. V shed 2 bases and J shed 7 bases, with 12 bases lying between them. Germline V CDR1 and CDR2: PRHDT, FYEKMQ (reference sequence). Full variable domain (outside the CDR3, taken from reference TRBV13 and TRBJ2-1): AAGVIQSPRHLIKEKRETATLKCYPIPRHDTVYWYQQGPGQDPQFLISFYEKMQSDKGSIPDRFSAQQFSDYHSELNMSSLELGDSALYFCASSLLLGANEQFFGPGTRLTVL.

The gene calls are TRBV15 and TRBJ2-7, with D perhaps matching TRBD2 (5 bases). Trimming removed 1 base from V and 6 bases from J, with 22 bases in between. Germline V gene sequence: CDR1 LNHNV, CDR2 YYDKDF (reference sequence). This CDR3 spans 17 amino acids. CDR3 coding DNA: TGTGCCACCAGCAGAGTTTTGAGGGTTCTGGTCCAGAGCGAGCAGTACTTC. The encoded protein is CATSRVLRVLVQSEQYF.

As DNA, the CDR3 is TGTGCCAGTAGTACCCCCGGGATCAGCACAGATACGCAGTATTTT. As protein: CASSTPGISTDTQYF. The rearrangement joins TRBV19 to TRBJ2-3, with a weak D call TRBD2 (5 bases). Germline V gene data show CDR1 as LNHDA and CDR2 as SQIVND (reference sequence). The V gene lost 4 bases and the J gene lost 0 bases, with 11 bases spanning the gap. There are 15 residues in the CDR3.

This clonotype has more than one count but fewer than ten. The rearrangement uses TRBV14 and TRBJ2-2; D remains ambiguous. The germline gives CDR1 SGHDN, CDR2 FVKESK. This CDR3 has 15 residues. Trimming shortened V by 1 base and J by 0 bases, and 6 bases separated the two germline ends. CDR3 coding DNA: TGTGCCAGCAGCCAAGTTGCCACGAACACCGGGGAGCTGTTTTTT. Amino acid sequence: CASSQVATNTGELFF.

This CDR3 reads CASSPRLAGGMNEQFF. For the CDR3, the DNA is TGTGCCAGCAGCCCCAGACTAGCGGGAGGTATGAATGAGCAGTTCTTC. The chain has TRBV3-1 and TRBJ2-1; 13 bases fit TRBD2. CDR1 is LGHDT and CDR2 is YNNKEL in the germline V gene (reference sequence). V lost 4 bases and J lost 7; bases outside the gene matches: 7. This CDR3 region has 16 residues.

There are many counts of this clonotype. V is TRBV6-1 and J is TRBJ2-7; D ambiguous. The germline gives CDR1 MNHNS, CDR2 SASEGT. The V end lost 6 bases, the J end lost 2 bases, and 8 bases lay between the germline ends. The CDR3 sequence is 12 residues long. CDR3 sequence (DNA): TGTGCCAGCAGACAAACCACCTACGAGCAGTACTTC. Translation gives CASRQTTYEQYF.

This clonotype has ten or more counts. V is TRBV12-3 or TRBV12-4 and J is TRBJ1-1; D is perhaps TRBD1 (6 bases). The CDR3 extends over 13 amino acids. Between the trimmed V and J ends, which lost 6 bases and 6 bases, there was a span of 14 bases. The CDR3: CASRPGQISEAFF. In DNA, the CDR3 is TGTGCCAGCAGACCCGGACAGATCTCTGAAGCTTTCTTT.

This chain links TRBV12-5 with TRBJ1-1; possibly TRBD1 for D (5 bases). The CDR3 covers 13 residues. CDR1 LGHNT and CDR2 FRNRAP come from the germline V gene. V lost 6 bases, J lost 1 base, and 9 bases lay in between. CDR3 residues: CASGRTGNTEAFF. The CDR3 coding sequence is TGTGCTAGTGGCAGAACAGGGAACACTGAAGCTTTCTTT.

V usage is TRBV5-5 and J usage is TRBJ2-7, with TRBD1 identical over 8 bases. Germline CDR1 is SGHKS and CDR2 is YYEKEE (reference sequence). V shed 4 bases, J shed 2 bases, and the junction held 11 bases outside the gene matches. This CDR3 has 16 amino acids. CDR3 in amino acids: CASSPPGQVKTYEQYF. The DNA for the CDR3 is TGTGCCAGCAGCCCACCGGGACAGGTTAAAACCTACGAGCAGTACTTC.

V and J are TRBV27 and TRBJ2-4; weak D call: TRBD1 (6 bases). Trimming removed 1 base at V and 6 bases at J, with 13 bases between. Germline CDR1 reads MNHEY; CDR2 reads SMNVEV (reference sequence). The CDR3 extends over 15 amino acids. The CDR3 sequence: CASSLLARGGNIQYF. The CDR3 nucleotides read TGTGCCAGCAGTTTATTGGCCAGGGGTGGAAACATTCAGTACTTC.

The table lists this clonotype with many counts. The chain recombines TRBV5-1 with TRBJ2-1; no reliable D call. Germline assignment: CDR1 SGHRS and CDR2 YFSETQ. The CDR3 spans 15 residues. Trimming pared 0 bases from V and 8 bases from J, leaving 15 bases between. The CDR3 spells CASSLVGFGVDEQFF. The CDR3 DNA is TGCGCCAGCAGCTTGGTCGGTTTTGGGGTCGATGAGCAGTTCTTC.

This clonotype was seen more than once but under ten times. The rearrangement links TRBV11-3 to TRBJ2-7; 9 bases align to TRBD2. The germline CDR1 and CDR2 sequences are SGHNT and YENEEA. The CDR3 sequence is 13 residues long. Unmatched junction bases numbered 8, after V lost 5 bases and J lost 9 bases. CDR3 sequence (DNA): TGTGCCAGCAGCCTAAGATCAGCGGGGGGGCAGTACTTC. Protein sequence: CASSLRSAGGQYF.

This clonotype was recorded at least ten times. CDR3 DNA: TGTGCCAGCAGCCATTCTTCTAGCACAGATACGCAGTATTTT. It encodes CASSHSSSTDTQYF. J is TRBJ2-3 and V is TRBV7-3; no reliable D call. There are 14 residues in the CDR3. Trimming took off 5 bases at V and 0 bases at J, with 9 bases between the two ends. Germline CDR1 is SGHTA and CDR2 is FQGTGA.

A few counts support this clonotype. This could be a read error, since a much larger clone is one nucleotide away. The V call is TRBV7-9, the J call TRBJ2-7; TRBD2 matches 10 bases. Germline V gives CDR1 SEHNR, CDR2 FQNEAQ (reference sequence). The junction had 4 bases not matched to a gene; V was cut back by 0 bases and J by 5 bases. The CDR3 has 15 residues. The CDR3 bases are TGTGCCAGCAGCTTAGCGACTAGCGGGCTCCACGAGCAGTACTTC. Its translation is CASSLATSGLHEQYF.

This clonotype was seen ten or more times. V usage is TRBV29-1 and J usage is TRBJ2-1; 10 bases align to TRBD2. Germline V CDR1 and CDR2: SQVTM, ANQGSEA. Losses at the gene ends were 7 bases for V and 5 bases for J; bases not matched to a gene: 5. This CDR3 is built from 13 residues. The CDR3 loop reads CSASGRANNEQFF. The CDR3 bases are TGCAGCGCCAGCGGGAGGGCCAACAATGAGCAGTTCTTC.

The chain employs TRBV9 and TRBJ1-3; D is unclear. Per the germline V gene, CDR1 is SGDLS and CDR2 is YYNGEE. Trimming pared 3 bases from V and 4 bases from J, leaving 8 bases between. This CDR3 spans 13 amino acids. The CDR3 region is CASSAPPGNTIYF. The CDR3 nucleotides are TGTGCCAGCAGCGCCCCCCCAGGAAACACCATATATTTT.

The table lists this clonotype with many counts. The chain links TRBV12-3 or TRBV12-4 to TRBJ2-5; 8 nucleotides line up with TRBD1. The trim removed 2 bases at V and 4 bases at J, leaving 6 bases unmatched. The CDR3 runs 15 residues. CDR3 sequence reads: CASSLRSRGPETQYF. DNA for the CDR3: TGTGCCAGCAGTTTACGGTCCAGGGGGCCAGAGACCCAGTACTTC.